The clone carrying this T cell receptor (beta chain) was detected a few times. As yet, its antigen is unknown. Mismatch with germline at one junction end may stem from a read error. The data were obtained in a study of Graves' ophthalmopathy and Graves' hyperthyroidism. In germline, CDR1 is SGHRS, CDR2 YFSETQ. The CDR3 is 18 amino acids. Overall study findings and caveats: Most thyroid-expanded clonotypes exceeding 0.001 frequency were also found in blood.

Amplified material comprised TCR beta CDR3 regions derived from RNA transcripts. First-round RT-PCR with HTBI primers preceded a second-round multiplex PCR. TCRdb analysed the multiplex PCR reads with MiXCR anew, one entry per CDR3 protein. In the table there are more than 300,000 distinct CDR3 sequences, approximately 17% of which are singletons. The TCR was taken from an adult woman with stable Graves' hyperthyroidism. The chain recombines TRBV5-1 with TRBJ1-2, with 12 positions matching TRBD1. Sequences were obtained from peripheral blood. This CDR3 reads CASSLAGTGGEGSLGYAF. CDR3 coding DNA: TGCGCCAGCAGCTTGGCCGGGACAGGGGGCGAGGGTTCTTTAGGCTACGCCTTC. The full variable domain, completed using reference TRBV5-1 and TRBJ1-2, is KAGVTQTPRYLIKTRGQQVTLSCSPISGHRSVSWYQQTPGQGLQFLFEYFSETQRNKGNFPGRFSGRQFSNSRSEMNVSTLELGDSALYLCASSLAGTGGEGSLGYAFGSGTRLTVV.